This T cell receptor (beta chain) was retrieved from a study of blood T cell repertoires in COVID-19. About the research overall: Researchers got acute and convalescent COVID-19 samples from the United States, Italy and Spain. Sources were T cells, B-cell-depleted T cells, or PBMCs; the material itself was cDNA or gDNA.

CDR1 and CDR2 (germline): SGHRS, YFSETQ. Trimming removed 0 bases at V and 6 bases at J, with 6 bases between. The CDR3 loop spans 13 amino acids. Original processing methods: Reference gene primer amplification gave estimated nucleated cell counts. Method: immunoSEQ multiplex PCR; TCRdb's copy keeps in-frame clones and lacks some. D and trimming come from the DNA, and the V and J calls and clone size come from that table. The table includes some 150,000 clones, around nine tenths detected once. Sequenced input: peripheral blood. The chain has TRBV5-1 and TRBJ2-2; D unclear. This clonotype originated in a man in his late teens or twenties with active or convalescent COVID-19. The CDR3 nucleotides are TGCGCCAGCAGCTTGGAATGGCCCGGGGAGCTGTTTTTT. Protein product: CASSLEWPGELFF.